Listed below are T cell receptor beta chains from one sample, sequenced in a study of Ad26.COV2.S vaccination and SARS-CoV-2 variants. Here immunoSEQ multiplex PCR was the method, and the copy in TCRdb shows in-frame clones only, minus some. Altogether 440,000 or so clones are present, about 92% being singletons, with the ten largest covering around 4.2%. Here the sequenced sample was peripheral blood, taken in a trial of Ad26.COV2.S vaccine versus placebo. The receptors derive from a person between 18 and 65 years old who received the Ad26.COV2.S COVID-19 vaccine or a placebo. Each CDR3 is given with its conserved first and last residue. The D gene is left open where the match is weak. The size entry is marked missing in some rows and otherwise reads once, few, many or a size class.

clone size: .; V gene: TRBV5-6; CDR3 length: 15; J gene: TRBJ2-3; D gene: .; CDR3 protein: CASSPVGGSTDTQYF; CDR3 DNA: TGTGCCAGCAGCCCCGTCGGGGGTTCCACAGATACGCAGTATTTT
clone size: .; V gene: TRBV6-2/TRBV6-3; CDR3 length: 12; J gene: TRBJ1-2; D gene: .; CDR3 protein: CASSTGDYGYTF; CDR3 DNA: TGTGCCAGCAGTACCGGGGACTATGGCTACACCTTC
clone size: few; V gene: TRBV2; CDR3 length: 15; J gene: TRBJ2-7; D gene: .; CDR3 protein: CASSEDLGTAYEQYF; CDR3 DNA: TGTGCCAGCAGTGAAGACCTCGGGACGGCCTACGAGCAGTACTTC
clone size: .; V gene: TRBV30; CDR3 length: 13; J gene: TRBJ1-1; D gene: .; CDR3 protein: CAWSVQRDTEAFF; CDR3 DNA: TGTGCCTGGAGTGTACAAAGGGACACTGAAGCTTTCTTT
clone size: .; V gene: TRBV5-5; CDR3 length: 15; J gene: TRBJ2-2; D gene: .; CDR3 protein: CASSLLAYQTGELFF; CDR3 DNA: TGTGCCAGCAGCTTGTTGGCGTACCAAACCGGGGAGCTGTTTTTT
clone size: .; V gene: TRBV28; CDR3 length: 12; J gene: TRBJ2-7; D gene: TRBD1; CDR3 protein: CAVGTGPYEQYF; CDR3 DNA: TGTGCCGTTGGGACAGGCCCCTACGAGCAGTACTTC
clone size: .; V gene: TRBV10-2; CDR3 length: 16; J gene: TRBJ2-2; D gene: .; CDR3 protein: CASSAPAMEPTGELFF; CDR3 DNA: TGCGCCAGCAGTGCCCCCGCCATGGAACCCACCGGGGAGCTGTTTTTT
clone size: .; V gene: TRBV18; CDR3 length: 15; J gene: TRBJ1-1; D gene: TRBD1; CDR3 protein: CASLSTGTVNTEAFF; CDR3 DNA: TGTGCCAGCCTCTCCACCGGGACAGTGAACACTGAAGCTTTCTTT
clone size: .; V gene: TRBV5-4; CDR3 length: 12; J gene: TRBJ2-2; D gene: .; CDR3 protein: CAHRGAGGELFF; CDR3 DNA: TGTGCCCACAGAGGGGCTGGCGGGGAGCTGTTTTTT
clone size: .; V gene: TRBV14; CDR3 length: 16; J gene: TRBJ2-3; D gene: TRBD1; CDR3 protein: CASSPWTGATTDTQYF; CDR3 DNA: TGTGCCAGCAGCCCCTGGACAGGGGCGACCACAGATACGCAGTATTTT
clone size: .; V gene: TRBV5-6; CDR3 length: 14; J gene: TRBJ2-4; D gene: TRBD2; CDR3 protein: CASSLALAGPIQYF; CDR3 DNA: TGTGCCAGCAGCTTGGCACTAGCGGGGCCCATTCAGTACTTC
clone size: .; V gene: TRBV4-3; CDR3 length: 13; J gene: TRBJ1-5; D gene: TRBD1; CDR3 protein: CASSSDRVRPQHF; CDR3 DNA: TGCGCCAGCAGTTCGGACAGGGTGAGGCCCCAGCATTTT
clone size: .; V gene: TRBV29-1; CDR3 length: 12; J gene: TRBJ1-2; D gene: .; CDR3 protein: CSVESRTYGYTF; CDR3 DNA: TGCAGCGTTGAATCACGGACCTATGGCTACACCTTC
clone size: .; V gene: TRBV7-9; CDR3 length: 12; J gene: TRBJ2-1; D gene: .; CDR3 protein: CAHTEGLNEQFF; CDR3 DNA: TGTGCCCACACTGAGGGTCTTAATGAGCAGTTCTTC
clone size: .; V gene: TRBV7-8; CDR3 length: 15; J gene: TRBJ1-3; D gene: TRBD1; CDR3 protein: CASSLGWGRGNTIYF; CDR3 DNA: TGTGCCAGCAGCTTAGGTTGGGGCAGGGGGAACACCATATATTTT
clone size: .; V gene: TRBV19; CDR3 length: 13; J gene: TRBJ2-6; D gene: .; CDR3 protein: CASRYSGANVLTF; CDR3 DNA: TGTGCCAGTAGGTACTCTGGGGCCAACGTCCTGACTTTC
clone size: .; V gene: TRBV4-2; CDR3 length: 16; J gene: TRBJ2-7; D gene: .; CDR3 protein: CASSQEGGTSSYEQYF; CDR3 DNA: TGTGCCAGCAGCCAAGAGGGAGGCACGAGCTCCTACGAGCAGTACTTC
clone size: .; V gene: TRBV5-4; CDR3 length: 16; J gene: TRBJ2-1; D gene: TRBD2; CDR3 protein: CASSPNGLAGLNEQFF; CDR3 DNA: TGTGCCAGCAGCCCAAACGGACTAGCGGGTCTTAATGAGCAGTTCTTC
clone size: .; V gene: TRBV19; CDR3 length: 12; J gene: TRBJ1-4; D gene: .; CDR3 protein: CASPPGNEKLFF; CDR3 DNA: TGTGCCAGTCCCCCGGGGAATGAAAAACTGTTTTTT
clone size: .; V gene: TRBV19; CDR3 length: 14; J gene: TRBJ1-3; D gene: .; CDR3 protein: CASSIALRGNTIYF; CDR3 DNA: TGTGCCAGTAGTATAGCCCTGAGGGGAAACACCATATATTTT
clone size: .; V gene: TRBV9; CDR3 length: 16; J gene: TRBJ2-1; D gene: TRBD2; CDR3 protein: CASSVGGRALYNEQFF; CDR3 DNA: TGTGCCAGCAGCGTCGGCGGGAGGGCCCTATACAATGAGCAGTTCTTC
clone size: .; V gene: TRBV5-4; CDR3 length: 18; J gene: TRBJ2-1; D gene: TRBD2; CDR3 protein: CASSHLEGAGRDYNEQFF; CDR3 DNA: TGTGCCAGCAGCCATCTCGAGGGAGCGGGAAGGGACTACAATGAGCAGTTCTTC
clone size: .; V gene: TRBV5-5; CDR3 length: 14; J gene: TRBJ1-4; D gene: .; CDR3 protein: CASSSPQGDEKLFF; CDR3 DNA: TGTGCCAGCAGCTCTCCCCAAGGGGATGAAAAACTGTTTTTT
clone size: .; V gene: TRBV7-6; CDR3 length: 17; J gene: TRBJ2-3; D gene: TRBD2; CDR3 protein: CASSSGGGTSGSDTQYF; CDR3 DNA: TGTGCCAGCAGCTCCGGCGGGGGGACTAGCGGGTCAGATACGCAGTATTTT
clone size: .; V gene: TRBV28; CDR3 length: 20; J gene: TRBJ2-3; D gene: TRBD1; CDR3 protein: CASSSRILISIWDRANTQYF; CDR3 DNA: TGTGCCAGCAGTTCCCGAATACTCATTTCGATATGGGACAGGGCAAATACGCAGTATTTT
clone size: .; V gene: TRBV3-1/TRBV3-2; CDR3 length: 12; J gene: TRBJ2-5; D gene: .; CDR3 protein: CASSLIKETQYF; CDR3 DNA: TGTGCCAGCAGCCTCATTAAAGAGACCCAGTACTTC
clone size: .; V gene: TRBV24-1; CDR3 length: 16; J gene: TRBJ2-1; D gene: TRBD2; CDR3 protein: CATSDLRLAGNNEQFF; CDR3 DNA: TGTGCCACCAGTGATTTGCGGCTAGCGGGAAACAATGAGCAGTTCTTC
clone size: few; V gene: TRBV7-3; CDR3 length: 15; J gene: TRBJ2-3; D gene: TRBD2; CDR3 protein: CASSSLAGGADTQYF; CDR3 DNA: TGTGCCAGCAGCTCACTAGCGGGAGGTGCAGATACGCAGTATTTT
clone size: .; V gene: TRBV2; CDR3 length: 14; J gene: TRBJ2-2; D gene: .; CDR3 protein: CASRRRGHTGELFF; CDR3 DNA: TGTGCCAGCAGAAGGAGGGGGCATACCGGGGAGCTGTTTTTT
clone size: .; V gene: TRBV9; CDR3 length: 15; J gene: TRBJ2-3; D gene: TRBD2; CDR3 protein: CASSVDAGGSDTQYF; CDR3 DNA: TGTGCCAGCAGCGTCGATGCGGGAGGTTCAGATACGCAGTATTTT
clone size: .; V gene: TRBV5-6; CDR3 length: 13; J gene: TRBJ2-5; D gene: TRBD1; CDR3 protein: CASSSRQGETQYF; CDR3 DNA: TGTGCCAGCAGCTCAAGACAGGGAGAGACCCAGTACTTC
clone size: .; V gene: TRBV5-1; CDR3 length: 16; J gene: TRBJ2-2; D gene: TRBD1; CDR3 protein: CASSPTGASNTGELFF; CDR3 DNA: TGCGCCAGCAGCCCCACAGGGGCCAGTAACACCGGGGAGCTGTTTTTT
clone size: once; V gene: TRBV28; CDR3 length: 14; J gene: TRBJ2-5; D gene: .; CDR3 protein: CASSSGSPQETQYF; CDR3 DNA: TGTGCCAGCAGTTCGGGTAGCCCCCAAGAGACCCAGTACTTC
clone size: few; V gene: TRBV7-9; CDR3 length: 15; J gene: TRBJ1-1; D gene: TRBD1; CDR3 protein: CASSPSRGHNTEAFF; CDR3 DNA: TGTGCCAGCAGCCCTAGCAGGGGGCATAACACTGAAGCTTTCTTT
clone size: few; V gene: TRBV18; CDR3 length: 12; J gene: TRBJ2-7; D gene: TRBD2; CDR3 protein: CASREAAYEQYF; CDR3 DNA: TGTGCCAGCCGGGAGGCTGCCTACGAGCAGTACTTC
clone size: .; V gene: TRBV5-1; CDR3 length: 14; J gene: TRBJ2-1; D gene: TRBD1; CDR3 protein: CASSSPGQYNEQFF; CDR3 DNA: TGCGCCAGCAGCTCTCCGGGACAGTACAATGAGCAGTTCTTC
clone size: .; V gene: TRBV9; CDR3 length: 14; J gene: TRBJ2-7; D gene: .; CDR3 protein: CASSVATGSYEQYF; CDR3 DNA: TGTGCCAGCAGCGTAGCTACAGGCTCCTACGAGCAGTACTTC
clone size: .; V gene: TRBV7-9; CDR3 length: 13; J gene: TRBJ1-4; D gene: .; CDR3 protein: CASSSQAGEKLFF; CDR3 DNA: TGTGCCAGCAGCTCACAGGCCGGTGAAAAACTGTTTTTT
clone size: .; V gene: TRBV4-2; CDR3 length: 12; J gene: TRBJ2-1; D gene: .; CDR3 protein: CASSQEGYGQFF; CDR3 DNA: TGTGCCAGCAGCCAAGAGGGGTATGGGCAGTTCTTC
clone size: .; V gene: TRBV7-2; CDR3 length: 16; J gene: TRBJ2-1; D gene: TRBD2; CDR3 protein: CASSSGAGGPGYEQFF; CDR3 DNA: TGTGCCAGCAGCTCCGGAGCGGGAGGGCCGGGGTATGAGCAGTTCTTC
clone size: .; V gene: TRBV18; CDR3 length: 16; J gene: TRBJ1-2; D gene: .; CDR3 protein: CASSPSRSNLNYGYTF; CDR3 DNA: TGTGCCAGCTCACCATCTCGAAGTAATCTAAACTATGGCTACACCTTC
clone size: once; V gene: TRBV11-3; CDR3 length: 16; J gene: TRBJ2-3; D gene: TRBD1; CDR3 protein: CASSRSTGTITDTQYF; CDR3 DNA: TGTGCCAGCAGCCGTTCGACAGGGACAATTACAGATACGCAGTATTTT
clone size: .; V gene: TRBV6-5; CDR3 length: 13; J gene: TRBJ2-1; D gene: .; CDR3 protein: CASSYRYNNEQFF; CDR3 DNA: TGTGCCAGCAGTTATAGATATAACAATGAGCAGTTCTTC